Following are 9 T cell receptor beta chains from one sample sequenced in a study of regulatory T cells in long-lasting Graves disease. The time point was: persistent/refractory GD, antithyroid drugs over 5 years with positive TRAb. The authors made the TCR library using RNA they extracted from PBMCs. iRepertoire HTBI primers and Arm-PCR of CDR3 regions built TCR beta libraries. TCRdb used MiXCR to reprocess the multiplex PCR reads, holding one entry per CDR3 protein. The sample contains over 300,000 distinct CDR3 sequences, around 20% of which appear only once. The sample here was peripheral blood mononuclear cells (PBMCs), taken when the disease was refractory, from a patient treated with antithyroid drugs. The receptor source for this set is a female donor with Graves disease.

The sample holds many counts of this clonotype. The chain joins TRBV11-2 to TRBJ1-1; D is ambiguous. V shed 5 bases and J shed 6 bases, with 10 bases lying between them. The CDR3 is 12 residues long. Germline CDR1 SGHAT, CDR2 FQNNGV. CDR3 sequence reads: CASSPSLPEAFF. CDR3 DNA sequence: TGTGCCAGCAGCCCCTCTCTGCCTGAAGCTTTCTTT.

The V gene is TRBV6-9, the J gene TRBJ1-1; D might be TRBD1 (6 bases). This CDR3 comprises 14 residues. The germline gives CDR1 MNHGY, CDR2 SVAAGI. Trimming pared 3 bases from V and 3 bases from J, leaving 11 bases between. The CDR3 loop is CASSYGGAYTEAFF. The CDR3 DNA follows: TGTGCCAGCAGTTACGGGGGCGCCTACACTGAAGCTTTCTTT.

The V and J genes are TRBV19 and TRBJ1-2, with no clear D. Germline V gene lookup returns CDR1 LNHDA and CDR2 SQIVND (reference sequence). The V and J ends lost 6 bases and 1 base respectively, with 12 bases between them. The CDR3 contains 14 residues. Here the CDR3 DNA reads TGTGCCAGTAGACCTCGGGCCCTTAACTATGGCTACACCTTC. As protein: CASRPRALNYGYTF.

At least ten counts were recorded for this clonotype. V is TRBV20-1 and J is TRBJ2-7; 8 positions agree with TRBD1. The junction had 10 bases not matched to a gene; V was cut back by 8 bases and J by 7 bases. The CDR3 loop spans 12 amino acids. Germline V gives CDR1 DFQATT, CDR2 SNEGSKA (reference sequence). CDR3 amino acids: CSFRRTGLEQYF. CDR3 nucleotide sequence: TGCAGTTTTAGACGGACAGGGCTAGAGCAGTACTTC.

In its sample, this clonotype was seen many times. The chain links TRBV6-1 to TRBJ2-2, with D perhaps given as TRBD1 or TRBD2 (5 bases each). Germline values: CDR1 MNHNS, CDR2 SASEGT. The CDR3 consists of 13 residues. Trimming shortened V by 5 bases and J by 6 bases, and 10 bases separated the two germline ends. The DNA of the CDR3 is TGTGCCAGCAGTCTGGGGGTTCCCGGGGAGCTGTTTTTT. Its protein product is CASSLGVPGELFF.

This clonotype showed up just a few times. This chain uses TRBV7-2 with TRBJ1-6; D gene unclear. Trimming cost V 5 bases and J 10 bases, with 18 bases left between them. The CDR3 is 15 residues long. The germline V gene encodes CDR1 SGHTA and CDR2 FQGNSA. CDR3 residues: CASSPRATVKSPLHF. CDR3 nucleotide sequence: TGTGCCAGCAGCCCGAGGGCCACGGTTAAGTCACCCCTCCACTTT.

This clonotype was seen repeatedly, ten times or more. The chain has TRBV29-1 and TRBJ2-5; 7 bases are a match to TRBD1. The V segment lost 1 base and the J segment 5 bases; nucleotides outside the gene matches: 10. CDR3 length equals 15 residues. CDR1 is SQVTM and CDR2 is ANQGSEA in the germline V gene. CDR3 sequence reads: CSVEASRGIGETQYF. Here the CDR3 DNA reads TGCAGCGTTGAAGCTTCCAGGGGGATAGGGGAGACCCAGTACTTC.

The chain is built from TRBV4-2 and TRBJ1-2; D ambiguous. V was shortened by 3 bases and J by 4 bases, with 12 bases between the two germline ends. This CDR3 is 14 amino acids long. CDR1 is LGHNA, CDR2 YNFKEQ, per germline. CDR3 sequence (DNA): TGTGCCAGCAGCCAGGAACAGCGGGGCTATGGCTACACCTTC. This translates into CASSQEQRGYGYTF.

This clonotype was observed a few times. The rearrangement uses TRBV11-3 and TRBJ2-7, with D perhaps TRBD1 or TRBD2 (6 bases each). CDR3 length equals 17 residues. Germline assignment: CDR1 SGHNT and CDR2 YENEEA. V gave up 1 base and J gave up 0 bases, with 16 bases separating them. The CDR3 protein is CASSLGLGGESSYEQYF. CDR3 in DNA: TGTGCCAGCAGCTTAGGTTTGGGGGGCGAATCCTCCTACGAGCAGTACTTC.